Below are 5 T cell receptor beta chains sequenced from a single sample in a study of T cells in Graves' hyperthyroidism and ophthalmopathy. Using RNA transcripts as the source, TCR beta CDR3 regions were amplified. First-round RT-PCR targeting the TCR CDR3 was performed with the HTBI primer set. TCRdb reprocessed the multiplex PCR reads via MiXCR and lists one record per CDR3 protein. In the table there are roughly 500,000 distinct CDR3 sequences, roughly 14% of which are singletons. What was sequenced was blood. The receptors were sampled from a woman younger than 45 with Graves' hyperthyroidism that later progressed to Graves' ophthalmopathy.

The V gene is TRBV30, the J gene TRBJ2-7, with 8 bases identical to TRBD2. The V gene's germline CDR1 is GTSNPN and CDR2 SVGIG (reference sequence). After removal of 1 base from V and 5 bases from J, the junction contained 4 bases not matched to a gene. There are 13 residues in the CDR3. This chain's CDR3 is CAWSALAGDEQYF. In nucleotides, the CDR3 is TGTGCCTGGAGTGCGCTAGCGGGCGACGAGCAGTACTTC. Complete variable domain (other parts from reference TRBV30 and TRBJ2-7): SQTIHQWPATLVQPVGSPLSLECTVEGTSNPNLYWYRQAAGRGLQLLFYSVGIGQISSEVPQNLSASRPQDRQFILSSKKLLLSDSGFYLCAWSALAGDEQYFGPGTRLTVT.

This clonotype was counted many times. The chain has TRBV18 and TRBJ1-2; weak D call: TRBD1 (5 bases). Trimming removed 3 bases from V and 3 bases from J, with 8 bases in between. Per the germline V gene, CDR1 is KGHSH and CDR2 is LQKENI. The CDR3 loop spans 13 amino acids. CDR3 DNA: TGTGCCAGCTCACCCTCGACAGACTATGGCTACACCTTC. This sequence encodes CASSPSTDYGYTF.

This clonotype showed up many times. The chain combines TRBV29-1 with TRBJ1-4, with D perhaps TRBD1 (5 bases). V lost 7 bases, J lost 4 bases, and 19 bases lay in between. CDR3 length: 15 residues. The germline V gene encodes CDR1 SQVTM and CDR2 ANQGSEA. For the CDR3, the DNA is TGCAGCGCGATAGTTCCGGGACCGATTAATGAAAAACTGTTTTTT. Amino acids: CSAIVPGPINEKLFF.

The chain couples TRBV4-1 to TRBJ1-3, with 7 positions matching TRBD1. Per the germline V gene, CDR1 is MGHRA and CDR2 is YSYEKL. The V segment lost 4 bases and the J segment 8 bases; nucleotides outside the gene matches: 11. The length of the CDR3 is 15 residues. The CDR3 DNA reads TGCGCCAGCAGCCCGACGGGACAGCCGAAGGACACCATATATTTT. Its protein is CASSPTGQPKDTIYF.

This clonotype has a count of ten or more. As DNA, the CDR3 is TGTGCCAGCAGTCCTCGTACAGGGGGCCTTGGCTACACCTTC. Protein: CASSPRTGGLGYTF. The chain employs TRBV12-3 or TRBV12-4 and TRBJ1-2, with 9 bases identical to TRBD1. Trimming took 5 bases from V and 7 from J; bases not matched to a gene: 8. The CDR3 has 14 amino acids.